A single sample gave rise to the 12 T cell receptor beta chains below, sequenced in a study of T cell responses to AZD1222 COVID-19 vaccine. Data came from immunoSEQ multiplex PCR; TCRdb stores just in-frame clones and leaves some out. The sample has 150,000 to 250,000 clones, approximately 91% seen once; the top ten hold around 3%. The sample in question was peripheral blood, obtained 28 days after the second AZD1222 dose. Receptors were obtained from an adult who received the AZD1222 COVID-19 vaccine.

The chain uses TRBV2 and TRBJ2-3; no definite D call. The CDR3 extends over 11 amino acids. Trimming removed 5 bases at V and 2 bases at J, with 2 bases between. Germline V CDR1 and CDR2: SNHLY, FYNNEI. The CDR3 loop reads CASSNTDTQYF. CDR3 bases: TGTGCCAGCAGTAACACAGATACGCAGTATTTT.

This chain connects TRBV5-1 to TRBJ2-5, with 7 bases lining up with TRBD2. CDR1 is SGHRS, CDR2 YFSETQ, per germline. The junction had 15 bases not matched to a gene; V was cut back by 0 bases and J by 4 bases. The CDR3 consists of 18 residues. In nucleotides, the CDR3 is TGCGCCAGCAGCTTGGTTCTCGGTTTCCGGGGGGAGGCAGAGACCCAGTACTTC. Protein: CASSLVLGFRGEAETQYF.

This sequence joins TRBV21-1 and TRBJ2-7. TRBV21-1 is a known pseudogene. This CDR3 is built from 15 residues. This CDR3 is CASSKSRRPSYEQYF. The CDR3 nucleotides read TGTGCCAGCAGCAAGAGCCGGCGACCCTCCTACGAGCAGTACTTC.

The chain combines TRBV21-1 with TRBJ1-6; the table's D call TRBD1 went unverified against the DNA. TRBV21-1 is shown as a pseudogene. This CDR3 contains 15 residues. The CDR3 reads CASRTRGTAKPPLHF. CDR3 nucleotides: TGTGCCAGCAGAACCCGGGGGACAGCCAAGCCACCCCTCCACTTT.

The chain uses TRBV20-1 and TRBJ2-7; possibly TRBD2 for D (5 bases). Germline V gives CDR1 DFQATT, CDR2 SNEGSKA (reference sequence). CDR3 length: 16 amino acids. V gave up 3 bases and J gave up 8 bases, with 26 bases separating them. The DNA for the CDR3 is TGCAGTGCTAGTGAACGGCGGGCCGGCCCCACTTCTAAGCAGTACTTC. It specifies CSASERRAGPTSKQYF.

The CDR3 DNA sequence: TGTGCCAGCAGCTTACATAGCTCTGGAAACACCATATATTTT. Its translation is CASSLHSSGNTIYF. The V gene is TRBV7-2, the J gene TRBJ1-3; unclear D gene. The CDR3 is made up of 14 amino acids. Per germline, CDR1 SGHTA and CDR2 FQGNSA. V was pared by 2 bases and J by 0 bases, with 5 bases between.

V is TRBV11-3 and J is TRBJ2-7; D unclear. V was shortened by 8 bases and J by 3 bases, with 17 bases between the two germline ends. Germline V lookup: CDR1 SGHNT, CDR2 YENEEA. The CDR3 runs 14 residues. CDR3 protein: CASSELEGFYEQYF. The DNA for the CDR3 is TGTGCCAGCTCCGAGTTAGAAGGGTTCTACGAGCAGTACTTC. The full variable domain, its missing parts supplied by reference TRBV11-3 and TRBJ2-7, is EAGVVQSPRYKIIEKKQPVAFWCNPISGHNTLYWYLQNLGQGPELLIRYENEEAVDDSQLPKDRFSAERLKGVDSTLKIQPAELGDSAVYLCASSELEGFYEQYFGPGTRLTVT.

This clone appeared a few times. V usage is TRBV5-1 and J usage is TRBJ2-5, with 10 bases aligning to TRBD2. The germline V gene encodes CDR1 SGHRS and CDR2 YFSETQ. The CDR3 consists of 15 residues. V shed 0 bases, J shed 5 bases, and the junction held 4 bases outside the gene matches. Written as DNA, the CDR3 is TGCGCCAGCAGCTTGGAGGGACTAGCGCGGGAGACCCAGTACTTC. It codes for CASSLEGLARETQYF.

As concerns this clone: Within the sample, other DNA sequences also encode this same CDR3. The chain carries TRBV3-1 (or the pseudogene TRBV3-2) and TRBJ2-3; unclear D gene. V gave up 1 base and J gave up 4 bases, with 3 bases separating them. This CDR3 is 12 amino acids long. Germline V CDR1 and CDR2: LGHDT, YNNKEL (reference sequence). This CDR3 is CASSQAADTQYF. The CDR3 DNA reads as TGTGCCAGCAGCCAAGCGGCAGATACGCAGTATTTT.

The CDR3 sequence is CAIQHSGTSTDTQYF. The CDR3 DNA follows: TGTGCCATTCAACATAGCGGGACTAGCACAGATACGCAGTATTTT. V gene TRBV6-5 combines with J gene TRBJ2-3, with 8 bases identical to TRBD2. Germline values: CDR1 MNHEY, CDR2 SVGAGI. This CDR3 is 15 amino acids long. The V segment lost 10 bases and the J segment 0 bases; nucleotides outside the gene matches: 9.

The rearrangement links TRBV30 to TRBJ1-5; no clear D gene. The V end was cut by 3 bases, the J end by 0 bases, with 6 bases between. CDR1 is GTSNPN and CDR2 is SVGIG in the germline V gene (reference sequence). The length of the CDR3 is 13 residues. CDR3 amino acids: CAWRRDSNQPQHF. The DNA for the CDR3 is TGTGCCTGGAGAAGGGATAGCAATCAGCCCCAGCATTTT.

V is TRBV10-2 and J is TRBJ1-2; D is unclear. CDR3 length: 13 residues. V was trimmed by 2 bases and J by 2 bases, leaving 6 bases between them. CDR1 WSHSY and CDR2 SAAADI come from the germline V gene. The CDR3 spells CASSETRNYGYTF. The CDR3 bases are TGCGCCAGCAGTGAGACACGGAACTATGGCTACACCTTC.